Presented here are 9 T cell receptor beta chains from one specimen sequenced in a study of T cell responses to AZD1222 COVID-19 vaccine. Assay: immunoSEQ multiplex PCR; the TCRdb copy retains only in-frame clones and omits some. In the table there are around 58,000 clones, 80% to 90% of which are singletons. Material: peripheral blood, obtained 28 days after the second AZD1222 dose. These receptors were obtained from an adult who received the AZD1222 COVID-19 vaccine.

The rearrangement links TRBV7-9 to TRBJ2-3; D perhaps matches TRBD1 (5 bases). The V gene lost 1 base and the J gene lost 3 bases, with 8 bases spanning the gap. Germline lookup yields CDR1 SEHNR and CDR2 FQNEAQ (reference sequence). The CDR3 runs to 14 residues. This chain's CDR3 is CASSLGNRTDTQYF. Written as DNA, the CDR3 is TGTGCCAGCAGCTTAGGAAACAGGACAGATACGCAGTATTTT.

The chain employs TRBV24-1 and TRBJ2-3, with D unresolved. This CDR3 has 12 residues. The germline V gene has CDR1 KGHDR and CDR2 SFDVKD. The V end was cut by 9 bases, the J end by 9 bases, with 15 bases between. The CDR3 sequence is CATASQLGTQYF. In nucleotides, the CDR3 is TGTGCCACCGCCTCACAATTAGGGACGCAGTATTTT.

The V and J genes are TRBV20-1 and TRBJ2-1, with 8 bases matching TRBD2. CDR1 and CDR2 from the germline V gene are DFQATT and SNEGSKA (reference sequence). Losses at the gene ends were 3 bases for V and 13 bases for J; bases not matched to a gene: 14. The CDR3 is 14 amino acids. The CDR3, as DNA: TGCAGTGCTAGTACTACTAGCGGTGATGCCCGACAGTTCTTC. Translation: CSASTTSGDARQFF.

This chain uses TRBV2 with TRBJ2-1, with TRBD1 as a possible D gene (6 bases). This CDR3 comprises 12 residues. CDR1 is SNHLY, CDR2 FYNNEI, per germline. V was shortened by 7 bases and J by 5 bases, with 9 bases between the two germline ends. The CDR3 bases are TGTGCCAGCACAGGGGAAAACAATGAGCAGTTCTTC. Translation gives CASTGENNEQFF.

The chain has TRBV6-2 or TRBV6-3 and TRBJ1-1; no clear D. The germline V gene encodes CDR1 MNHEY and CDR2 SVGEGT. CDR3 length: 12 residues. V dropped 0 bases and J dropped 7 bases, with 6 bases sitting between them. CDR3 sequence: CASSYSGGEAFF. The CDR3 DNA sequence: TGTGCCAGCAGTTACTCGGGTGGTGAAGCTTTCTTT.

This clone was recorded once. The J gene is TRBJ1-2, the V gene TRBV4-1; D is undetermined. The V end was cut by 1 base, the J end by 5 bases, with 8 bases between. Germline CDR1 MGHRA, CDR2 YSYEKL. CDR3 size: 13 residues. The CDR3 is CASSQVGVYGYTF. The DNA for the CDR3 is TGCGCCAGCAGCCAAGTAGGAGTATATGGCTACACCTTC.

This sequence joins TRBV30 and TRBJ1-2; D gene ambiguous. Trimming took 3 bases from V and 4 from J, leaving 15 bases between them. Germline lookup yields CDR1 GTSNPN and CDR2 SVGIG (reference sequence). The CDR3 has 14 amino acids. CDR3 coding DNA: TGTGCCTGGAGAAGGCAGCCAGGTTCCTATGGCTACACCTTC. Protein product: CAWRRQPGSYGYTF.

This clone was recorded a few times. The CDR3 is CASSPQGQPQHF. The CDR3 DNA is TGTGCCAGCTCACCCCAGGGTCAGCCCCAGCATTTT. The genes are TRBV18 and TRBJ1-5; D may be TRBD1 (5 bases). Between the trimmed V and J ends, which lost 3 bases and 6 bases, there was a span of 6 bases. Per the germline V gene, CDR1 is KGHSH and CDR2 is LQKENI. The CDR3 is 12 residues long.

The rearrangement uses TRBV30 and TRBJ1-1, with a possible D match to TRBD1 (5 bases). Deletions cut 4 bases from V and 4 bases from J, with 7 bases between. This CDR3 region has 11 residues. From germline, CDR1 is GTSNPN and CDR2 SVGIG (reference sequence). CDR3 protein: CAWKGSTEAFF. The DNA of the CDR3 is TGTGCCTGGAAGGGGAGCACTGAAGCTTTCTTT.